This T cell receptor (beta chain) was sequenced during a study of T cells in Graves' hyperthyroidism and ophthalmopathy. The CDR3 runs to 16 residues. V was clipped by 3 bases and J by 4 bases; unmatched bases: 7. The V gene's germline CDR1 is SGHVS and CDR2 FNYEAQ. This clonotype was seen only a few times. As yet, its antigen is unknown. Orbital computed tomography and thyroid ultrasound, together with serum TRAb and thyroxine and clinical symptoms, were used for diagnoses. Authors of the study amplified TCR beta CDR3 regions from RNA transcripts. First-round RT-PCR with HTBI primers amplified the TCR CDR3 region. TCRdb re-analysed the multiplex PCR reads in MiXCR, keeping a single row per CDR3 protein. The sample has around 360,000 distinct CDR3 sequences; around 15% are singletons. Points from the study as a whole: With a median lead of 6.5 months before onset, the model predicted ophthalmopathy.

Sequenced: blood. The TCR was taken from a woman aged 55-69 years with Graves' ophthalmopathy. V and J are TRBV7-6 and TRBJ2-1; 9 bases align to TRBD2. The CDR3 protein is CASSFGPLAGYNEQFF. In DNA, the CDR3 is TGTGCCAGCAGCTTTGGCCCACTAGCGGGTTACAATGAGCAGTTCTTC. Variable domain in full (rest from reference TRBV7-6 and TRBJ2-1): GAGVSQSPRYKVTKRGQDVALRCDPISGHVSLYWYRQALGQGPEFLTYFNYEAQQDKSGLPNDRFSAERPEGSISTLTIQRTEQRDSAMYRCASSFGPLAGYNEQFFGPGTRLTVL.